Given below is one TCR beta chain in context. What it binds is unknown. These data are taken from a study of Tregs in tolerant kidney transplant recipients. Across the whole study: An approximately 3-day belatacept mixed lymphocyte reaction, sometimes plus 5-day graft donor restimulation, preceded CD4+CD25+CD127- sorting. Sorting used antibodies to exclude donor cells. Regarding the study as a whole: Tregs expanded with activated donor B cells seemed most donor-specific. The small number of patients limits these findings pending further validation.

The V gene's germline CDR1 is SNHLY and CDR2 FYNNEI. This CDR3 is built from 15 residues. Trimming cost V 6 bases and J 0 bases, with 15 bases left between them. Sequencing used immunoSEQ multiplex PCR; TCRdb keeps in-frame clones, though not all of them. The table has about 44,000 clones, 95% seen once. The chain joins TRBV2 to TRBJ2-7, with a tentative D call TRBD1 (6 bases). Sequenced input: Tregs from blood cultured with allogeneic cells. This receptor was taken from a human donor in good health. This CDR3 is CASSLGQSDSYEQYF. CDR3 sequence (DNA): TGTGCCAGCAGCCTCGGACAGTCGGACTCCTACGAGCAGTACTTC.